This TCR beta chain was obtained from a study of blood T cell repertoires in COVID-19. Study-level information: Nucleic acid was either cDNA or gDNA, and it came from T cells, B-cell-depleted T cells, or PBMCs.

In the original workflow: Researchers report that nucleated cell counts were estimated from reference gene primer amplification. Sequencing was performed with immunoSEQ multiplex PCR; in TCRdb, only in-frame clones are kept and a portion is missing. V, J and clone size were drawn from that table, and D and trimming were deduced from the DNA. The sample has tens of thousands of clones; roughly 89% are singletons. From germline, CDR1 is LGHDT and CDR2 YNNKEL (reference sequence). V trimming: 1 base; J trimming: 9 bases; junction bases outside the gene matches: 2. This CDR3 has 14 residues. The genes are TRBV3-1 (or the pseudogene TRBV3-2) and TRBJ2-1; the match to TRBD2 covers 11 bases. The sample taken for sequencing was peripheral blood. This TCR was sampled from a man younger than 45 with acute or convalescent COVID-19. This CDR3 reads CASSQGGTSGEQFF. CDR3 in DNA: TGTGCCAGCAGCCAAGGTGGGACTAGCGGTGAGCAGTTCTTC.